Listed below are T cell receptor beta chains from one sample, sequenced in a study of immune characterization of retroperitoneal liposarcoma. Using its own MiXCR run on the PCR reads, TCRdb lists one record per CDR3 protein. Of more than 9,000 distinct CDR3 sequences in the sample, about a quarter were seen once. The sequencing sample was made of tumor tissue. Source of these receptors: a male donor with retroperitoneal liposarcoma. The CDR3 runs from the conserved cysteine through the conserved F or W. The order of the fields is V gene, clone size, D gene, J gene, CDR3 length, CDR3 DNA, CDR3 protein. D genes are given only for firm matches. Size is omitted from some rows. Given values are once, few, many or a class for expanded clones.

v_gene: TRBV6-1
abundance: many
d_gene: TRBD1
j_gene: TRBJ2-7
len: 12
CDR3nt: TGTGCCACCGCGGACAGGGGGCATGAGCAGTACTTC
CDR3aa: CATADRGHEQYF

v_gene: TRBV7-2
abundance: many
d_gene: -
j_gene: TRBJ2-1
len: 16
CDR3nt: TGTGCCAGCAGCTTAGGTTCCGCGGGGTCCCAAGAGACCCAGTTCTTC
CDR3aa: CASSLGSAGSQETQFF

v_gene: TRBV6-1
abundance: many
d_gene: TRBD1
j_gene: TRBJ1-2
len: 14
CDR3nt: TGTGCCAGCAGAACCAGGGGGCAAGGTTATGGCTACACCTTC
CDR3aa: CASRTRGQGYGYTF

v_gene: TRBV6-2/TRBV6-3
abundance: -
d_gene: -
j_gene: TRBJ1-2
len: 14
CDR3nt: TGTGCCAGCAGTAGGTCTATTCGGGATGGAAGCTACACCTTC
CDR3aa: CASSRSIRDGSYTF

v_gene: TRBV11-2
abundance: -
d_gene: TRBD1
j_gene: TRBJ1-2
len: 13
CDR3nt: TGTGCCAGCAGCTCCGGGACAGTCTATGGCTACACCTTC
CDR3aa: CASSSGTVYGYTF

v_gene: TRBV6-1
abundance: many
d_gene: -
j_gene: TRBJ1-5
len: 14
CDR3nt: TGTGCCAGCAGCCGGACACTCCGGGATCAGCCCCAGCATTTT
CDR3aa: CASSRTLRDQPQHF

v_gene: TRBV12-3/TRBV12-4
abundance: many
d_gene: -
j_gene: TRBJ2-1
len: 14
CDR3nt: TGTGCCAGCAGTTTAGCGGGGGCCCATAATGAGCAGTTCTTC
CDR3aa: CASSLAGAHNEQFF

v_gene: TRBV27
abundance: many
d_gene: -
j_gene: TRBJ2-7
len: 13
CDR3nt: TGTGCCAGCCTCGGGACTTTACCCTACGAGCAGTACTTC
CDR3aa: CASLGTLPYEQYF

v_gene: TRBV12-3/TRBV12-4
abundance: many
d_gene: -
j_gene: TRBJ2-7
len: 14
CDR3nt: TGTGCCAGCACCATTAGCGGAACCTACAATGAGCAGTACTTC
CDR3aa: CASTISGTYNEQYF

v_gene: TRBV11-3
abundance: few
d_gene: TRBD2
j_gene: TRBJ2-1
len: 19
CDR3nt: TGTGCCAGCAGCAACAACATCGTACTAGCGGGAGATCTAAGAGGTGAGCAGTTCTTC
CDR3aa: CASSNNIVLAGDLRGEQFF

v_gene: TRBV6-8
abundance: few
d_gene: -
j_gene: TRBJ2-1
len: 13
CDR3nt: TGTGCCAGCAGTTACGGGGAAGGCAATGAGCAGTTCTTC
CDR3aa: CASSYGEGNEQFF

v_gene: TRBV6-8
abundance: -
d_gene: -
j_gene: TRBJ1-1
len: 14
CDR3nt: TGTGCCAGCAGATCACGACGGACGAACACTGAAGCTTTCTTT
CDR3aa: CASRSRRTNTEAFF

v_gene: TRBV12-3/TRBV12-4
abundance: -
d_gene: -
j_gene: TRBJ2-3
len: 14
CDR3nt: TGTGCCAGCAGTTTGAGCAGGTCCACAGATACGCAGTATTTT
CDR3aa: CASSLSRSTDTQYF

v_gene: TRBV6-1
abundance: few
d_gene: TRBD2
j_gene: TRBJ2-1
len: 14
CDR3nt: TGTGCCAGCAGTGAAGTCACTAGCGGGAGCAGTAGGTTCTTC
CDR3aa: CASSEVTSGSSRFF

v_gene: TRBV6-8
abundance: -
d_gene: TRBD2
j_gene: TRBJ2-1
len: 15
CDR3nt: TGTGCCAGCAGTATGGCGGGGGGTGGCGCCTACGAGCAGTTCTTC
CDR3aa: CASSMAGGGAYEQFF

v_gene: TRBV6-1
abundance: many
d_gene: -
j_gene: TRBJ1-2
len: 16
CDR3nt: TGTGCCAGCAGTGAAGGGGGGGCAGGGACACCATATGGCTACACCTTC
CDR3aa: CASSEGGAGTPYGYTF

v_gene: TRBV6-6
abundance: medium-sized
d_gene: -
j_gene: TRBJ2-7
len: 14
CDR3nt: TGTGCCAGCAGTTACATGGTGGGGTCCTACGAGCAGTACTTC
CDR3aa: CASSYMVGSYEQYF

v_gene: TRBV12-3/TRBV12-4
abundance: -
d_gene: -
j_gene: TRBJ1-1
len: 13
CDR3nt: TGTGCCAGCAGTTTAGGGACGAACACTGAAGCTTTCTTT
CDR3aa: CASSLGTNTEAFF

v_gene: TRBV6-6
abundance: many
d_gene: TRBD2
j_gene: TRBJ2-1
len: 17
CDR3nt: TGTGCCAGCAGTTACTCCCCTCCGCGGGGGGTCTACAATGAGCAGTTCTTC
CDR3aa: CASSYSPPRGVYNEQFF

v_gene: TRBV12-5
abundance: -
d_gene: -
j_gene: TRBJ1-1
len: 16
CDR3nt: TGTGCTAGTGGTCCCGCATCCTTTAACTTAATGACTGAAGCTTTCTTT
CDR3aa: CASGPASFNLMTEAFF

v_gene: TRBV12-3/TRBV12-4
abundance: -
d_gene: -
j_gene: TRBJ2-5
len: 11
CDR3nt: TGTGCCACTACCAAGGAGGGGACCCAGTACTTC
CDR3aa: CATTKEGTQYF

v_gene: TRBV12-3/TRBV12-4
abundance: few
d_gene: -
j_gene: TRBJ1-5
len: 13
CDR3nt: TGTGCCAGTTCTGGGGGAGGGAATCAGCCCCAGCATTTT
CDR3aa: CASSGGGNQPQHF

v_gene: TRBV12-3/TRBV12-4
abundance: -
d_gene: -
j_gene: TRBJ1-3
len: 12
CDR3nt: TGTGCCAGCAGTTTTTATGGGGACACCATATATTTT
CDR3aa: CASSFYGDTIYF

v_gene: TRBV6-1
abundance: -
d_gene: -
j_gene: TRBJ2-7
len: 13
CDR3nt: TGTGCCAGCAGCCGCGTATCCTACAATGAGCAGTACTTC
CDR3aa: CASSRVSYNEQYF

v_gene: TRBV7-6
abundance: few
d_gene: TRBD1
j_gene: TRBJ2-1
len: 16
CDR3nt: TGTGCCAGCAGCTTCTCTATAGGGGGCGAGAACGATGAGCAGTTCTTC
CDR3aa: CASSFSIGGENDEQFF

v_gene: TRBV7-6
abundance: many
d_gene: -
j_gene: TRBJ2-1
len: 16
CDR3nt: TGTGCCAGCAGCTTAGCCCATCGACCCGAGAGGAATGAGCAGTTCTTC
CDR3aa: CASSLAHRPERNEQFF

v_gene: TRBV27
abundance: few
d_gene: TRBD2
j_gene: TRBJ2-1
len: 16
CDR3nt: TGTGCCAGCAGTTTGGCTAGCGGGGGGCTGTACAATGAGCAGTTCTTC
CDR3aa: CASSLASGGLYNEQFF

v_gene: TRBV10-3
abundance: -
d_gene: -
j_gene: TRBJ2-5
len: 14
CDR3nt: TGTGCCATCAGTGAGTCGAGCGAGAGAGAGACCCAGTACTTC
CDR3aa: CAISESSERETQYF

v_gene: TRBV10-2
abundance: many
d_gene: -
j_gene: TRBJ2-1
len: 15
CDR3nt: TGCGCCAGCAGCGGTGACTCAGGCGGGGCAGAGACCCAGTTCTTC
CDR3aa: CASSGDSGGAETQFF

v_gene: TRBV6-1
abundance: -
d_gene: TRBD1
j_gene: TRBJ1-5
len: 15
CDR3nt: TGTGCCAGCAGTACGGACAGGGCGGGCAATCAGCCCCAGCATTTT
CDR3aa: CASSTDRAGNQPQHF

v_gene: TRBV27
abundance: -
d_gene: TRBD2
j_gene: TRBJ2-1
len: 16
CDR3nt: TGTGCCAGCAGTTTAGTAGCGGGTGCAATATACAATGAGCAGTTCTTC
CDR3aa: CASSLVAGAIYNEQFF

v_gene: TRBV6-1
abundance: -
d_gene: TRBD2
j_gene: TRBJ2-5
len: 18
CDR3nt: TGTGCCAGCAGAGGGAGAAGGACTAGCGGGAGGGTTTACAATGAGCAGTACTTC
CDR3aa: CASRGRRTSGRVYNEQYF

v_gene: TRBV6-1
abundance: many
d_gene: -
j_gene: TRBJ2-1
len: 12
CDR3nt: TGTGCCAGCTCAGGAGTTCAAGAGACCCAGTTCTTC
CDR3aa: CASSGVQETQFF

v_gene: TRBV7-2
abundance: few
d_gene: TRBD2
j_gene: TRBJ2-3
len: 16
CDR3nt: TGTGCCAGCAGCTTAGCCCCAGCGGGGGGGCCAGATACGCAGTATTTT
CDR3aa: CASSLAPAGGPDTQYF

v_gene: TRBV7-9
abundance: medium-sized
d_gene: -
j_gene: TRBJ2-7
len: 16
CDR3nt: TGTGCCAGCAGCCCGGGTGCGAGGAGCTCCTACAATGAGCAGTACTTC
CDR3aa: CASSPGARSSYNEQYF

v_gene: TRBV6-1
abundance: -
d_gene: TRBD1
j_gene: TRBJ1-1
len: 13
CDR3nt: TGTGCCAGCAGAACAGGGGGACTTACTGAAGCTTTCTTT
CDR3aa: CASRTGGLTEAFF

v_gene: TRBV4-1
abundance: -
d_gene: -
j_gene: TRBJ2-3
len: 15
CDR3nt: TGTGCCAGCAGCCAAGATGTTGAAGGTACAGATACGCAGTATTTT
CDR3aa: CASSQDVEGTDTQYF

v_gene: TRBV7-2
abundance: -
d_gene: TRBD1
j_gene: TRBJ1-2
len: 16
CDR3nt: TGTGCCAGCAGCTTAGTTCCAGGGGGCTGGGACTATGGCTACACCTTC
CDR3aa: CASSLVPGGWDYGYTF

v_gene: TRBV7-8
abundance: few
d_gene: TRBD2
j_gene: TRBJ2-3
len: 16
CDR3nt: TGTGCCAGCAGTCACCATACTAGCGGGAGGATAGATACGCAGTATTTT
CDR3aa: CASSHHTSGRIDTQYF

v_gene: TRBV7-7
abundance: few
d_gene: -
j_gene: TRBJ2-7
len: 17
CDR3nt: TGTGCCAGCAGATCTAACCAGGGGGGGCGGGGAACCTACGAGCAGTACTTC
CDR3aa: CASRSNQGGRGTYEQYF

v_gene: TRBV6-1
abundance: many
d_gene: TRBD2
j_gene: TRBJ2-7
len: 15
CDR3nt: TGTGCCAGCAGCCCGCTAGCGGGAGGGCTAGATGAGCAGTACTTC
CDR3aa: CASSPLAGGLDEQYF

v_gene: TRBV6-9
abundance: many
d_gene: -
j_gene: TRBJ2-2
len: 13
CDR3nt: TGTGCCAGCAGCTATTCGAACACCGGGGAGCTGTTTTTT
CDR3aa: CASSYSNTGELFF

v_gene: TRBV11-2
abundance: -
d_gene: -
j_gene: TRBJ1-1
len: 15
CDR3nt: TGTGCCAGCAGCTTAGATATTAGAGGGGGCACTGAAGCTTTCTTT
CDR3aa: CASSLDIRGGTEAFF

v_gene: TRBV6-1
abundance: many
d_gene: -
j_gene: TRBJ1-4
len: 15
CDR3nt: TGTGCCAGCAGGCCTCCTGGGACAAGTAATGAAAAACTGTTTTTT
CDR3aa: CASRPPGTSNEKLFF

v_gene: TRBV27
abundance: -
d_gene: TRBD2
j_gene: TRBJ2-1
len: 19
CDR3nt: TGTGCCAGCAGTCCCGCCGGACTAGCGGGGGGCTCCGCCCACAATGAGCAGTTCTTC
CDR3aa: CASSPAGLAGGSAHNEQFF

v_gene: TRBV4-3
abundance: -
d_gene: -
j_gene: TRBJ1-5
len: 14
CDR3nt: TGCGCCAGCAATCCCAACTATAGCAATCAGCCCCAGCATTTT
CDR3aa: CASNPNYSNQPQHF

v_gene: TRBV12-3/TRBV12-4
abundance: few
d_gene: -
j_gene: TRBJ2-2
len: 13
CDR3nt: TGTGCCAGCAGTTTAGGGGTCGACGGGGAGCTGTTTTTT
CDR3aa: CASSLGVDGELFF

v_gene: TRBV6-1
abundance: -
d_gene: TRBD2
j_gene: TRBJ2-1
len: 14
CDR3nt: TGTGCCAGCAGCAAGCGGGGGGGGACCTACGAGCAGTTCTTC
CDR3aa: CASSKRGGTYEQFF

v_gene: TRBV6-6
abundance: medium-sized
d_gene: TRBD1
j_gene: TRBJ2-7
len: 17
CDR3nt: TGTGCCAGCAGTTACATGAAAGATACCGGGACAGCTTTCGAGCAGTACTTC
CDR3aa: CASSYMKDTGTAFEQYF

v_gene: TRBV7-2
abundance: once
d_gene: -
j_gene: TRBJ2-3
len: 23
CDR3nt: -
CDR3aa: CASSLDPSGYEQYFGPGADTQYF

v_gene: TRBV6-2/TRBV6-3
abundance: -
d_gene: TRBD2
j_gene: TRBJ2-1
len: 16
CDR3nt: TGTGCCAGCAGTTGGACTAGCGGGACCTCCTACAATGAGCAGTTCTTC
CDR3aa: CASSWTSGTSYNEQFF

v_gene: TRBV18
abundance: -
d_gene: -
j_gene: TRBJ1-6
len: 16
CDR3nt: TGTGCCAGCTCACCCCCCGGGACATCCTATAATTCACCCCTCCACTTT
CDR3aa: CASSPPGTSYNSPLHF

v_gene: TRBV6-1
abundance: many
d_gene: -
j_gene: TRBJ2-5
len: 14
CDR3nt: TGTGCCAGCAGTTATAGTGGGGATTACGATGAGCAGTACTTC
CDR3aa: CASSYSGDYDEQYF

v_gene: TRBV27
abundance: -
d_gene: -
j_gene: TRBJ2-1
len: 15
CDR3nt: TGTGCCAGCAGTTTATCGCGGGACACTTACAATGAGCAGTTCTTC
CDR3aa: CASSLSRDTYNEQFF

v_gene: TRBV7-9
abundance: -
d_gene: TRBD2
j_gene: TRBJ2-7
len: 14
CDR3nt: TGTGCCAGCAGCACAGGGCTAGCGGGAAATGAGCAGTACTTC
CDR3aa: CASSTGLAGNEQYF

v_gene: TRBV7-6
abundance: medium-sized
d_gene: TRBD1
j_gene: TRBJ2-4
len: 17
CDR3nt: TGTGCCAGCAGCTTGGGGAGGACAGGGTCATCCAAAAACATTCAGTACTTC
CDR3aa: CASSLGRTGSSKNIQYF

v_gene: TRBV6-1
abundance: large
d_gene: TRBD1
j_gene: TRBJ2-1
len: 17
CDR3nt: TGTGCCAGCCCCGATCGTTCAGGGGGTAAGGCCTACAATGAGCAGTTCTTC
CDR3aa: CASPDRSGGKAYNEQFF

v_gene: TRBV6-5
abundance: few
d_gene: TRBD1
j_gene: TRBJ1-2
len: 15
CDR3nt: TGTGCCAGCAGTTACCGGGACAGGGGGAACTATGGCTACACCTTC
CDR3aa: CASSYRDRGNYGYTF

v_gene: TRBV7-6
abundance: few
d_gene: -
j_gene: TRBJ2-5
len: 12
CDR3nt: TGTGCCAGCAGCGCCGACACACTCCAGCAGTACTTC
CDR3aa: CASSADTLQQYF